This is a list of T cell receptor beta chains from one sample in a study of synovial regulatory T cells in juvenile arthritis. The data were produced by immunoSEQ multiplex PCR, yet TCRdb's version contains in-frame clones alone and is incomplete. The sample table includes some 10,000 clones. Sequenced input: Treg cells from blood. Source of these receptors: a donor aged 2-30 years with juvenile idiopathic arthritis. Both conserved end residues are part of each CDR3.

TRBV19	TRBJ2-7	CASRYRGTGGYEQYF
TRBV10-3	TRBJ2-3	CAISSTTGGVEDTQYF
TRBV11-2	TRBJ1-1	CASSLVGMNTEAFF
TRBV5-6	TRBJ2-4	CASSLITSWDIQYF
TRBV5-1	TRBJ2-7	CASSPISRGEQYF
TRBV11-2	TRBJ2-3	CASSLVTVSSTDTQYF
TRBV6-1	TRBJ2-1	CASSEMPGLHYNEQFF
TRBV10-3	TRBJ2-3	CAISNPDTQYF
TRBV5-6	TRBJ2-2	CASSSPTSGRAGELFF
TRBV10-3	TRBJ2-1	CAISVLAGNEQFF
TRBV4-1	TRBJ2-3	CASSLPPREADTQYF
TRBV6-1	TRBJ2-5	CASSEPTGIFVETQYF
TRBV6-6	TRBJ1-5	CASSYFNQPQHF
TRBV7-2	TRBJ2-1	CALSQGQGWNNEQFF
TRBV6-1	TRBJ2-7	CASTSGGSYEQYF
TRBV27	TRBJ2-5	CASSPQGAGWQETQYF
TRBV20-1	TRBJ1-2	CSAGLTGGYTF
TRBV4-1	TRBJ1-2	CASSQEGHALPYGYTF
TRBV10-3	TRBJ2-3	CAVAGGPSTDTQYF
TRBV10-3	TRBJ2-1	CAISEIRTGHEQFF
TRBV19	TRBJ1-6	CASSISPGLSSPLHF
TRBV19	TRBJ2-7	CASSIGRSNEQYF
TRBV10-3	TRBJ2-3	CAISVGGTDTQYF
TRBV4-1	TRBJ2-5	CASSQGGSSQETQYF
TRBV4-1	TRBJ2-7	CASSQVRDTYEQYF
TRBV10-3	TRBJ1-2	CAISGGGPSGYTF
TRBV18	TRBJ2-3	CASSPIRGRASDTQYF
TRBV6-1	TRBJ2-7	CASSVHRGQTYEQYF
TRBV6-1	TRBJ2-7	CASSEGLAGREQYF
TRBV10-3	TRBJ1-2	CAISPQTGGGYTF
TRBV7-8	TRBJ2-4	CASSDILGGNIQYF
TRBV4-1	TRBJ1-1	CASRVQVNTEAFF
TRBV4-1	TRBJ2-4	CASSPLAYKNIQYF
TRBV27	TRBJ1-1	CASSFNTEAFF
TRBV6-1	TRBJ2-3	CASSFRDRGTDTQYF
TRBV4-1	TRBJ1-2	CASSQTPKGSYGYTF
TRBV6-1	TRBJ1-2	CASTMGSNYGYTF
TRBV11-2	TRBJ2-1	CASSLGVLAGGTNEQFF
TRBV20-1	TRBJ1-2	CSARTGSYTF
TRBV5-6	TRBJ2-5	CASSLVGGGLETQYF
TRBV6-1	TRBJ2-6	CASSERAGRALLGANVLTF